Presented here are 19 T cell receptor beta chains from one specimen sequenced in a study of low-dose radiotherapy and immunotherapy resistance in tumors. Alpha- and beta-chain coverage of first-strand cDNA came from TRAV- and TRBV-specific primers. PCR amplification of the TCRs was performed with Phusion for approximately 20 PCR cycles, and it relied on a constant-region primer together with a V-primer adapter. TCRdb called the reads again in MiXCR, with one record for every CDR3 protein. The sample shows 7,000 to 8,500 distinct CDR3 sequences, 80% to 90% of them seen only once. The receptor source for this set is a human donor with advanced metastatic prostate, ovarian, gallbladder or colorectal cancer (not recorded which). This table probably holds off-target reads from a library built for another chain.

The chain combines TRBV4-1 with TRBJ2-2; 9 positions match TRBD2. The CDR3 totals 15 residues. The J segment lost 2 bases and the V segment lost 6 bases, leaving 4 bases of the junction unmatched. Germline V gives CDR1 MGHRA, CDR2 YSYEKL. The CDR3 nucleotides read TGCGCCAGCAGGAGACTAGCGGCAAACACCGGGGAGCTGTTTTTT. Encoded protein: CASRRLAANTGELFF.

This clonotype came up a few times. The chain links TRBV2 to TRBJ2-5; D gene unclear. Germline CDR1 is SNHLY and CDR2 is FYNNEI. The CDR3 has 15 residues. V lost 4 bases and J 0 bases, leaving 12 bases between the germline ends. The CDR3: CASSGSGQYQETQYF. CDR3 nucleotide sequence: TGTGCCAGCAGTGGGTCTGGGCAGTACCAAGAGACCCAGTACTTC. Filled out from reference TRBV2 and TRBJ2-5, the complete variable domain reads EPEVTQTPSHQVTQMGQEVILRCVPISNHLYFYWYRQILGQKVEFLVSFYNNEISEKSEIFDDQFSVERPDGSNFTLKIRSTKLEDSAMYFCASSGSGQYQETQYFGPGTRLLVL.

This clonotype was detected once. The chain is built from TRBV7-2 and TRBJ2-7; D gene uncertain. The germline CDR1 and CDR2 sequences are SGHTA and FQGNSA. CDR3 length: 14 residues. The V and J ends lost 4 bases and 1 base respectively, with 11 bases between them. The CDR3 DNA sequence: TGTGCCAGCAGCTCCCCTCCCTCATCCTACGAGCAGTACTTC. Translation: CASSSPPSSYEQYF.

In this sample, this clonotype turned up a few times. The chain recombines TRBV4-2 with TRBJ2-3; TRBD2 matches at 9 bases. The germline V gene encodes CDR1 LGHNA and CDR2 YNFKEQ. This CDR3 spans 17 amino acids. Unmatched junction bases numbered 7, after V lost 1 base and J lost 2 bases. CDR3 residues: CASSQVGAGGNTDTQYF. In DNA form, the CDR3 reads TGTGCCAGCAGCCAAGTCGGAGCGGGGGGCAACACAGATACGCAGTATTTT.

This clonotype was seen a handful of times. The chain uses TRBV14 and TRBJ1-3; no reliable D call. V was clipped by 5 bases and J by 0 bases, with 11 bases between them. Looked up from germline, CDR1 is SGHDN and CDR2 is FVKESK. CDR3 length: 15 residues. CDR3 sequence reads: CASSIQDGSGNTIYF. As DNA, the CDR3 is TGTGCCAGCAGCATTCAAGACGGCTCTGGAAACACCATATATTTT.

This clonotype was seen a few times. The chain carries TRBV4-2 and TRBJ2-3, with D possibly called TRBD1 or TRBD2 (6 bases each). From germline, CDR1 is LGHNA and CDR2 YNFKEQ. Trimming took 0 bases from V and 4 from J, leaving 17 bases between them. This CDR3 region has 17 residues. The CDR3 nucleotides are TGTGCCAGCAGCCAAGATCCAAAGGGGGACTCTCCAGATACGCAGTATTTT. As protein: CASSQDPKGDSPDTQYF.

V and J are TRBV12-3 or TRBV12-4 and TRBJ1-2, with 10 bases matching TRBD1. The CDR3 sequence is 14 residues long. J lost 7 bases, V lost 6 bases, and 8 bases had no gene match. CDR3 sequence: CASSFIRDRGGYTF. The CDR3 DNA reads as TGTGCCAGCAGCTTCATCCGGGACAGGGGTGGCTACACCTTC.

This CDR3 is CASSPGLGWNEQFF. CDR3 in DNA: TGTGCCAGCAGTCCGGGACTTGGGTGGAATGAGCAGTTCTTC. The V gene is TRBV6-2 or TRBV6-3, the J gene TRBJ2-1; possibly TRBD2 for D (6 bases). V lost 5 bases and J lost 7, with 15 bases in between. This CDR3 contains 14 residues. The germline gives CDR1 MNHEY, CDR2 SVGEGT.

DNA of the CDR3: TGCGCCAGCAGCGTGGGACTAGTGGCAGATACGCAGTATTTT. This encodes CASSVGLVADTQYF. The rearrangement joins TRBV5-1 to TRBJ2-3, with TRBD2 matching over 8 bases. V lost 4 bases, J lost 4 bases, and 5 bases stayed unmatched. The CDR3 has 14 amino acids. Germline lookup yields CDR1 SGHRS and CDR2 YFSETQ. The variable domain in full, completed from reference TRBV5-1 and TRBJ2-3, reads KAGVTQTPRYLIKTRGQQVTLSCSPISGHRSVSWYQQTPGQGLQFLFEYFSETQRNKGNFPGRFSGRQFSNSRSEMNVSTLELGDSALYLCASSVGLVADTQYFGPGTRLTVL.

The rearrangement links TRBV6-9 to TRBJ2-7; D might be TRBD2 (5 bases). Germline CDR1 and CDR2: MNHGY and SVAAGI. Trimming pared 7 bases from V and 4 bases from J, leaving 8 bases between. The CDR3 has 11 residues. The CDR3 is CASIREYEQYF. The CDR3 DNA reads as TGTGCCAGCATAAGGGAGTACGAGCAGTACTTC.

The DNA of the CDR3 is TGTGCCAGCAGTGAGTTACCAGTTGACAACACTGAAGCTTTCTTT. As protein: CASSELPVDNTEAFF. The rearrangement links TRBV2 to TRBJ1-1, with no clear D. V dropped 3 bases and J dropped 2 bases, with 13 bases sitting between them. The CDR3 covers 15 residues. Germline V gene sequence: CDR1 SNHLY, CDR2 FYNNEI.

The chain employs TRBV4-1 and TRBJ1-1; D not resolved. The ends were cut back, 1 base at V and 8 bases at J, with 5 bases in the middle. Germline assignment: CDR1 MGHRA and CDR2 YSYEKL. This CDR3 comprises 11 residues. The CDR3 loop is CASSQGQEAFF. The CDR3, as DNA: TGCGCCAGCAGCCAAGGCCAGGAAGCTTTCTTT.

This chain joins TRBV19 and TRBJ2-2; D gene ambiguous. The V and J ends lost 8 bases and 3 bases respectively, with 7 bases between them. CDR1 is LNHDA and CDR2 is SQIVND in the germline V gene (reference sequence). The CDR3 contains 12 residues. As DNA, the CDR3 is TGTGCCAGTTCAGAGCACACCGGGGAGCTGTTTTTT. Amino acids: CASSEHTGELFF.

The CDR3 DNA sequence: TGTGCCAGCTCACCGCGAGCGGGGTCATCTTACAATGAGCAGTTCTTC. Its protein is CASSPRAGSSYNEQFF. This chain connects TRBV18 to TRBJ2-1; TRBD2 matches at 7 bases. V lost 3 bases to trimming and J lost 4 bases; unmatched junction nucleotides: 9. Germline CDR1 and CDR2: KGHSH and LQKENI. The CDR3 sequence is 16 residues long.

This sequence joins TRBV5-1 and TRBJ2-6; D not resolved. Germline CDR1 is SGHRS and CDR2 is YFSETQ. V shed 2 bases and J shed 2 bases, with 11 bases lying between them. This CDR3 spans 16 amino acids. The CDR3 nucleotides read TGCGCCAGCAGCTTTTGGGCCTCGACTGGGGCCAACGTCCTGACTTTC. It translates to CASSFWASTGANVLTF.

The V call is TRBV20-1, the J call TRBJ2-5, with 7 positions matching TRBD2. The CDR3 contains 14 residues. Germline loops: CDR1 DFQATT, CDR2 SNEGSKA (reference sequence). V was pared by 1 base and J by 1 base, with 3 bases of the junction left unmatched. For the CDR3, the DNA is TGCAGTGCTAGAGGGGGGGGGTCCCAAGAGACCCAGTACTTC. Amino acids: CSARGGGSQETQYF.

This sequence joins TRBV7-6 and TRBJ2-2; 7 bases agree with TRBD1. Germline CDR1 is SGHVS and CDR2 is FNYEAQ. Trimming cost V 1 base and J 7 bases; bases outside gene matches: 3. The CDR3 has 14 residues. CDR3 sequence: CASSLEGTVGELFF. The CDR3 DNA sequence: TGTGCCAGCAGCTTAGAAGGGACAGTCGGGGAGCTGTTTTTT.

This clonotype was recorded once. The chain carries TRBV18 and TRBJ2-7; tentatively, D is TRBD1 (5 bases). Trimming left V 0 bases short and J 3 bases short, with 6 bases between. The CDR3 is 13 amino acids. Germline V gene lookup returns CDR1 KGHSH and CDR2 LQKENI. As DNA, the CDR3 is TGTGCCAGCTCACCACCGACAGACTACGAGCAGTACTTC. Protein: CASSPPTDYEQYF.

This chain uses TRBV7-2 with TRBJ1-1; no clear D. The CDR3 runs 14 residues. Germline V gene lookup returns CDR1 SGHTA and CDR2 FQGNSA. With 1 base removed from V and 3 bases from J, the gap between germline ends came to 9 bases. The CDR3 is CASSLGVYDTEAFF. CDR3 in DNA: TGTGCCAGCAGCTTAGGGGTTTATGACACTGAAGCTTTCTTT.